This T cell receptor beta chain stems from a study of shared clonotypes between healthy human individuals. TCRdb's table, derived via immunoSEQ multiplex PCR, lists solely in-frame clones and lacks some. Of about 2.2 million clones in the sample, approximately 92% were seen once. Only CD45RO-negative cells positively selected for CCR7 counted as naive CD8 cells, so terminally differentiated effector memory CD45RA+ cells were excluded. The CDR3 spans 14 residues. CDR1 is SGHDT and CDR2 is YYEEEE in the germline V gene. The receptor's source is a man aged 18 to 29 in good health. Some clones in this sample may be carry-over from other donors' samples. The chain carries TRBV5-6 and TRBJ2-5, with unresolved D. With the DNA end fitting TRBJ2-7 better, the J assignment may be wrong. Specimen: naive CD8+ T cells from PBMCs. This CDR3 is CASSLGVGTYEQYF. The CDR3 nucleotides are TGTGCCAGCAGCTTGGGTGTCGGAACCTACGAGCAGTACTTC.